What follows are 30 T cell receptor beta chains derived from one specimen sequenced in a study of long-term antiretroviral therapy in people with HIV. Samples were assayed with immunoSEQ v3.0 at survey level. The method was immunoSEQ multiplex PCR; TCRdb's version includes in-frame clones alone and lacks a portion of them. Seen here are about 16,000 clones, 85% to 90% observed once, and the top ten hold over 12%. The sample here was unsorted PBMCs, taken more than 2.2 years before starting antiretroviral therapy. These receptors all stem from a woman aged 30 to 39 with HIV.

The chain links TRBV23-1 to TRBJ2-3; 7 nucleotides match TRBD2. TRBV23-1 is an ORF; its function is uncertain. Unmatched junction bases numbered 12, after V lost 2 bases and J lost 1 base. The CDR3 sequence is 18 residues long. The CDR3, as DNA: TGCGCCAGCAGTCAAATAAGCGGGGTCCTACGACGCACAGATACGCAGTATTTT. Its translation: CASSQISGVLRRTDTQYF.

Concerning this clone itself: The junction differs from germline at one of its ends, possibly a read error. The J gene is TRBJ2-7, the V gene TRBV14; 7 bases align to TRBD2. Germline V gives CDR1 SGHDN, CDR2 FVKESK. The CDR3 sequence is 16 residues long. The DNA for the CDR3 is TGTGCCAGCAGCAAAGAAGCGGGGCTCCCAACCTACGAGCAGTACTTC. Its protein product is CASSKEAGLPTYEQYF.

This chain uses TRBV6-5 with TRBJ1-5; possibly TRBD1 for D (5 bases). CDR3 length: 12 residues. The V gene's germline CDR1 is MNHEY and CDR2 SVGAGI. Trimming removed 0 bases at V and 9 bases at J, with 6 bases between. Here the CDR3 DNA reads TGTGCCAGCAGTTACTCGGGGGGGCCCCAGCATTTT. Its protein product is CASSYSGGPQHF.

The chain combines TRBV18 with TRBJ2-3; TRBD1 matches at 9 bases. This CDR3 spans 15 amino acids. Germline assignment: CDR1 KGHSH and CDR2 LQKENI. V shed 6 bases, J shed 1 base, and the junction held 5 bases outside the gene matches. CDR3 loop: CASSQRDRGTDTQYF. CDR3 in DNA: TGTGCCAGCTCGCAAAGGGACAGGGGCACAGATACGCAGTATTTT.

The V call is TRBV2, the J call TRBJ2-4; D gene uncertain. Germline CDR1 and CDR2: SNHLY and FYNNEI. Trimming shortened V by 3 bases and J by 0 bases, and 15 bases separated the two germline ends. The CDR3 has 17 amino acids. The CDR3 DNA is TGTGCCAGCAGTGAGGTTCGGCAGCCCTTAGCCAAAAACATTCAGTACTTC. Translation: CASSEVRQPLAKNIQYF.

The rearrangement uses TRBV18 and TRBJ1-2; D remains ambiguous. This CDR3 contains 13 residues. With 4 bases removed from V and 5 bases from J, the gap between germline ends came to 11 bases. Germline CDR1 KGHSH, CDR2 LQKENI. The CDR3 DNA reads TGTGCCAGCTCACAGAGTAGAACTTATGGCTACACCTTC. Translated, it gives CASSQSRTYGYTF.

The chain carries TRBV7-9 and TRBJ1-1, with D hard to call. Germline values: CDR1 SEHNR, CDR2 FQNEAQ (reference sequence). This CDR3 is built from 14 residues. The V gene lost 4 bases and the J gene lost 1 base, with 10 bases spanning the gap. CDR3 in DNA: TGTGCCAGCAGCTCTGACACGACGAACACTGAAGCTTTCTTT. Translating it yields CASSSDTTNTEAFF.

The chain links TRBV2 to TRBJ1-4; perhaps TRBD1 as D (5 bases). The germline CDR1 and CDR2 sequences are SNHLY and FYNNEI. The CDR3 runs to 15 residues. Trimming took 2 bases from V and 5 from J, leaving 12 bases between them. The CDR3 DNA reads TGTGCCAGCAGTGAATTGGGGCAGGGAAATGAAAAACTGTTTTTT. Encoded protein: CASSELGQGNEKLFF.

This chain connects TRBV5-1 to TRBJ2-3; TRBD2 aligns across 14 bases. The CDR3 is 16 residues long. Germline trimming cut 0 bases from V and 11 bases from J; bases unmatched to any gene: 8. Germline V lookup: CDR1 SGHRS, CDR2 YFSETQ. The CDR3 coding sequence is TGCGCCAGCAGCTTGGGCCCGGGACTAGCGGGGGAGCTGCAGTATTTT. Translated, it gives CASSLGPGLAGELQYF. Drawing the rest from reference TRBV5-1 and TRBJ2-3, the complete variable domain is KAGVTQTPRYLIKTRGQQVTLSCSPISGHRSVSWYQQTPGQGLQFLFEYFSETQRNKGNFPGRFSGRQFSNSRSEMNVSTLELGDSALYLCASSLGPGLAGELQYFGPGTRLTVL.

The CDR3 loop reads CAISGGRASGGDTDTQYF. CDR3 nucleotides: TGTGCCATCAGTGGAGGGCGGGCTAGCGGGGGGGACACAGATACGCAGTATTTT. The chain has TRBV10-3 and TRBJ2-3, with TRBD2 matching 12 bases. V lost 4 bases and J lost 2; bases outside the gene matches: 10. Germline CDR1 reads ENHRY; CDR2 reads SYGVKD. The CDR3 consists of 18 residues.

The rearrangement links TRBV25-1 to TRBJ2-2; D is undetermined. The CDR3 totals 13 residues. Trimming removed 6 bases at V and 2 bases at J, with 7 bases between. Germline V gives CDR1 MGHDK, CDR2 SYGVNS. This CDR3 reads CASRLPNTGELFF. The CDR3 DNA reads TGTGCCAGCAGGCTTCCAAACACCGGGGAGCTGTTTTTT.

V usage is TRBV5-1 and J usage is TRBJ1-4; D is ambiguous. The germline gives CDR1 SGHRS, CDR2 YFSETQ. The CDR3 consists of 16 residues. The V and J ends lost 0 bases and 0 bases respectively, with 9 bases between them. CDR3 coding DNA: TGCGCCAGCAGCTTGGCGAGGTGGACAACTAATGAAAAACTGTTTTTT. It translates to CASSLARWTTNEKLFF.

The chain uses TRBV19 and TRBJ1-2, with no clear D. Trimming shortened V by 4 bases and J by 4 bases, and 13 bases separated the two germline ends. Per germline, CDR1 LNHDA and CDR2 SQIVND (reference sequence). The CDR3 totals 14 residues. The chain's CDR3 is CASSTRSLVYGYTF. CDR3 nucleotides: TGTGCCAGTAGTACCCGGTCCCTAGTCTATGGCTACACCTTC.

A few counts support this clone. This sequence joins TRBV2 and TRBJ2-3, with 9 bases that match TRBD2. The CDR3 is 18 residues long. Germline CDR1 reads SNHLY; CDR2 reads FYNNEI. V gave up 3 bases and J gave up 0 bases; unmatched junction bases: 10. CDR3 bases: TGTGCCAGCAGTGAGGGAGGTTGGAGCGGGGGGAGCACAGATACGCAGTATTTT. Its protein product is CASSEGGWSGGSTDTQYF.

The rearrangement uses TRBV11-2 and TRBJ1-4; the D gene is possibly TRBD1 (6 bases). This CDR3 is 17 amino acids long. V dropped 5 bases and J dropped 2 bases, with 18 bases sitting between them. Germline CDR1 reads SGHAT; CDR2 reads FQNNGV. The CDR3, as DNA: TGTGCCAGCAGCCTCAGGACAGTCAGGACGACTAATGAAAAACTGTTTTTT. It specifies CASSLRTVRTTNEKLFF. Drawing the rest from reference TRBV11-2 and TRBJ1-4, the complete variable domain is EAGVAQSPRYKIIEKRQSVAFWCNPISGHATLYWYQQILGQGPKLLIQFQNNGVVDDSQLPKDRFSAERLKGVDSTLKIQPAKLEDSAVYLCASSLRTVRTTNEKLFFGSGTQLSVL.

This clone occurred once. The CDR3 here is CASSVGGTNTEAFF. The CDR3 DNA sequence: TGTGCCAGCAGCGTAGGGGGGACAAACACTGAAGCTTTCTTT. The chain recombines TRBV11-2 with TRBJ1-1, with a weak D call TRBD1 (6 bases). Between the trimmed V and J ends, which lost 5 bases and 2 bases, there was a span of 12 bases. Germline assignment: CDR1 SGHAT and CDR2 FQNNGV. There are 14 residues in the CDR3.

This chain links TRBV6-5 with TRBJ2-2; the D gene is possibly TRBD2 (6 bases). The CDR3 has 15 amino acids. Trimming took off 0 bases at V and 2 bases at J, with 7 bases between the two ends. Per germline, CDR1 MNHEY and CDR2 SVGAGI. CDR3 loop: CASSYSGGNTGELFF. The CDR3 bases are TGTGCCAGCAGTTACTCCGGGGGAAACACCGGGGAGCTGTTTTTT.

This chain uses TRBV6-1 with TRBJ1-1; 10 positions agree with TRBD1. Per the germline V gene, CDR1 is MNHNS and CDR2 is SASEGT. CDR3 size: 13 residues. Trimming cost V 6 bases and J 6 bases; bases outside gene matches: 4. The CDR3 spells CASRGTGDSEAFF. In DNA form, the CDR3 reads TGTGCCAGCAGAGGGACAGGGGACTCTGAAGCTTTCTTT.

The chain recombines TRBV6-6 with TRBJ2-5; TRBD2 aligns across 9 bases. Germline V lookup: CDR1 MNHNY, CDR2 SVGAGI (reference sequence). Unmatched junction bases numbered 12, after V lost 5 bases and J lost 5 bases. This CDR3 spans 16 amino acids. Here the CDR3 reads CASSPLLAGPGETQYF. DNA of the CDR3: TGTGCCAGCAGTCCCCTCCTAGCGGGGCCTGGGGAGACCCAGTACTTC.

This clone was detected only once. This sequence joins TRBV19 and TRBJ2-5; 12 bases fit TRBD2. Looked up from germline, CDR1 is LNHDA and CDR2 is SQIVND (reference sequence). V dropped 3 bases and J dropped 7; count of bases not matched to a gene: 6. There are 15 residues in the CDR3. The CDR3 reads CASSILAGGPGTQYF. For the CDR3, the DNA is TGTGCCAGTAGTATCCTAGCGGGGGGGCCAGGGACCCAGTACTTC.

The gene calls are TRBV2 and TRBJ2-3; TRBD1 might be the D (5 bases). CDR3 length: 14 residues. V lost 4 bases to trimming and J lost 6 bases, with 14 bases between them. Per germline, CDR1 SNHLY and CDR2 FYNNEI. The CDR3 here is CASSVRTTDDTQYF. The DNA of the CDR3 is TGTGCCAGCAGTGTTCGGACAACGGACGATACGCAGTATTTT.

On this clone itself: Its ends do not fully match the called genes, so a read error is possible. The rearrangement links TRBV6-6 to TRBJ2-2; no clear D gene. CDR1 is MNHNY and CDR2 is SVGAGI in the germline V gene (reference sequence). The CDR3 consists of 16 residues. The CDR3: CASSYGEPGYTWELFF. The CDR3 DNA reads as TGTGCCAGCAGTTATGGGGAACCAGGTTACACCTGGGAGCTGTTTTTT.

The chain combines TRBV11-2 with TRBJ2-3; 12 bases match TRBD2. Trimming removed 3 bases from V and 2 bases from J; junction bases left unmatched: 3. The CDR3 is 16 residues long. The germline V gene encodes CDR1 SGHAT and CDR2 FQNNGV. The CDR3 spells CASSFGLAGFTDTQYF. CDR3 DNA: TGTGCCAGCAGCTTCGGACTAGCGGGGTTCACAGATACGCAGTATTTT.

The CDR3 region is CASSPPTRMNTEAFF. DNA for the CDR3: TGTGCCAGCTCACCACCGACTCGGATGAACACTGAAGCTTTCTTT. The V gene is TRBV18, the J gene TRBJ1-1; D is unresolved. Trimming removed 0 bases at V and 0 bases at J, with 8 bases between. Germline V gene data show CDR1 as KGHSH and CDR2 as LQKENI. The CDR3 loop spans 15 amino acids.

The chain links TRBV4-3 to TRBJ2-1; 8 positions match TRBD2. Trimming removed 6 bases from V and 8 bases from J; junction bases left unmatched: 6. The length of the CDR3 is 13 residues. CDR1 is LGHNA and CDR2 is YSLEER in the germline V gene. CDR3 sequence reads: CASRAGGSDEQFF. CDR3 nucleotide sequence: TGCGCCAGCAGGGCGGGGGGTTCGGATGAGCAGTTCTTC.

This sequence joins TRBV30 and TRBJ2-1, with D possibly being TRBD2 (6 bases). This CDR3 is built from 12 residues. Germline CDR1 reads GTSNPN; CDR2 reads SVGIG (reference sequence). Trimming cost V 4 bases and J 13 bases, with 17 bases left between them. In DNA, the CDR3 is TGTGCCTGGAACCTGGCCTCGGGACTCCAGTTCTTC. This sequence encodes CAWNLASGLQFF. Full variable domain (rest looked up from reference TRBV30 and TRBJ2-1): SQTIHQWPATLVQPVGSPLSLECTVEGTSNPNLYWYRQAAGRGLQLLFYSVGIGQISSEVPQNLSASRPQDRQFILSSKKLLLSDSGFYLCAWNLASGLQFFGPGTRLTVL.

The chain has TRBV6-5 and TRBJ2-7; 10 nucleotides line up with TRBD1. CDR1 and CDR2 (germline): MNHEY, SVGAGI. The CDR3 totals 14 residues. V lost 0 bases to trimming and J lost 6 bases; unmatched junction nucleotides: 2. CDR3 residues: CASSYSTGGGEQYF. The CDR3 region has the DNA TGTGCCAGCAGTTACTCGACAGGGGGCGGCGAGCAGTACTTC.

This clone appeared once. This chain uses TRBV4-3 with TRBJ2-1, with D unclear. Per the germline V gene, CDR1 is LGHNA and CDR2 is YSLEER. V lost 3 bases to trimming and J lost 0 bases, with 9 bases between them. This CDR3 is built from 15 residues. This chain's CDR3 is CASSQITSSYNEQFF. CDR3 DNA: TGCGCCAGCAGCCAGATTACCAGCTCCTACAATGAGCAGTTCTTC.

The chain couples TRBV19 to TRBJ1-3; D remains unclear. The CDR3 spans 14 residues. V dropped 7 bases and J dropped 0 bases, with 10 bases sitting between them. CDR1 is LNHDA and CDR2 is SQIVND in the germline V gene (reference sequence). The CDR3 DNA follows: TGTGCCAGTAAGAACAGCCACTCTGGAAACACCATATATTTT. It yields the protein CASKNSHSGNTIYF. Complete variable domain (other parts from reference TRBV19 and TRBJ1-3): DGGITQSPKYLFRKEGQNVTLSCEQNLNHDAMYWYRQDPGQGLRLIYYSQIVNDFQKGDIAEGYSVSREKKESFPLTVTSAQKNPTAFYLCASKNSHSGNTIYFGEGSWLTVV.

The chain couples TRBV19 to TRBJ2-5; the match to TRBD2 covers 14 bases. The CDR3 consists of 19 residues. The V gene end was trimmed by 5 bases and the J gene end by 1 base; junction bases not matched to a gene: 12. Germline assignment: CDR1 LNHDA and CDR2 SQIVND (reference sequence). CDR3 residues: CASSPGTSGGLKGQETQYF. The CDR3 DNA follows: TGTGCCAGTAGTCCCGGGACTAGCGGGGGCCTTAAGGGCCAAGAGACCCAGTACTTC.